Below, 23 T cell receptor beta chains from the same sample are listed, as sequenced in a study of long-term antiretroviral therapy in people with HIV. The immunoSEQ assay was v3.0, run at survey level. Repertoires were generated with immunoSEQ multiplex PCR, while TCRdb's copy carries only in-frame clones and drops some. Of tens of thousands of clones listed, less than 85% are singletons. Here the sequenced sample was unsorted PBMCs, taken about 2.5 years after starting antiretroviral therapy. The receptors stem from a middle-aged man with HIV.

The chain employs TRBV19 and TRBJ2-7, with TRBD2 matching over 16 bases. Germline V gene data show CDR1 as LNHDA and CDR2 as SQIVND (reference sequence). V lost 8 bases, J lost 0 bases, and 1 base stayed unmatched. The CDR3 loop spans 15 amino acids. The CDR3 DNA reads as TGTGCCAGTGGGACTAGCGGGGGGGACTCCTACGAGCAGTACTTC. It specifies CASGTSGGDSYEQYF.

The chain carries TRBV6-5 and TRBJ2-2; D might be TRBD1 (5 bases). Germline V gives CDR1 MNHEY, CDR2 SVGAGI. Trimming took off 2 bases at V and 1 base at J, with 5 bases between the two ends. The CDR3 is made up of 14 amino acids. The CDR3 DNA reads TGTGCCAGCAGTTACAGGGGGAACACCGGGGAGCTGTTTTTT. Amino acid sequence: CASSYRGNTGELFF.

J is TRBJ2-7 and V is TRBV18; D is unclear. V lost 3 bases to trimming and J lost 0 bases, with 9 bases between them. The germline CDR1 and CDR2 sequences are KGHSH and LQKENI. The CDR3 is made up of 14 amino acids. CDR3 amino acids: CASSPPTISYEQYF. The CDR3 DNA reads TGTGCCAGCTCACCGCCGACGATCTCCTACGAGCAGTACTTC.

The chain links TRBV2 to TRBJ2-1, with D hard to call. CDR3 length: 15 amino acids. Germline CDR1 and CDR2: SNHLY and FYNNEI. V lost 7 bases to trimming and J lost 5 bases, with 18 bases between them. The CDR3 sequence: CASTLIGGSDNEQFF. Here the CDR3 DNA reads TGTGCCAGCACCCTGATTGGCGGCTCAGACAATGAGCAGTTCTTC.

The chain carries TRBV5-4 and TRBJ2-1; D ambiguous. The CDR3 covers 12 residues. Trimming cost V 1 base and J 7 bases, with 6 bases left between them. CDR1 SGHNT and CDR2 YYREEE come from the germline V gene (reference sequence). The CDR3 region is CASSLYENEQFF. In DNA, the CDR3 is TGTGCCAGCAGCTTGTACGAGAATGAGCAGTTCTTC. The whole variable domain, filled in from reference TRBV5-4 and TRBJ2-1, reads ETGVTQSPTHLIKTRGQQVTLRCSSQSGHNTVSWYQQALGQGPQFIFQYYREEENGRGNFPPRFSGLQFPNYSSELNVNALELDDSALYLCASSLYENEQFFGPGTRLTVL.

The chain is built from TRBV23-1 and TRBJ1-2; 8 bases line up with TRBD1. TRBV23-1 is noted as an ORF with a role that remains uncertain. The CDR3 spans 16 residues. CDR3 DNA sequence: TGCGCAGGAGTCCTTACAGGGGGAAAAGCTAACTATGGCTACACCTTC. Its protein product is CAGVLTGGKANYGYTF.

The chain links TRBV29-1 to TRBJ2-1, with D unclear. V was pared by 7 bases and J by 4 bases, with 17 bases between. Germline V gives CDR1 SQVTM, CDR2 ANQGSEA. This CDR3 contains 14 residues. The CDR3 protein is CSAQGRRTYNEQFF. In DNA, the CDR3 is TGCAGCGCACAAGGACGGCGAACTTACAATGAGCAGTTCTTC.

The chain recombines TRBV5-1 with TRBJ2-7; 7 positions match TRBD2. The V and J ends lost 3 bases and 7 bases, in that order; junction bases with no gene match: 10. The CDR3 has 14 residues. CDR1 is SGHRS and CDR2 is YFSETQ in the germline V gene. The CDR3 is CASSSGLPEGEQYF. Written as DNA, the CDR3 is TGCGCCAGCAGCTCGGGACTACCCGAAGGAGAGCAGTACTTC.

V is TRBV5-1 and J is TRBJ2-1; 13 nucleotides line up with TRBD2. The germline CDR1 and CDR2 sequences are SGHRS and YFSETQ. Trimming cost V 3 bases and J 5 bases; bases outside gene matches: 11. The CDR3 sequence is 18 residues long. CDR3 sequence (DNA): TGCGCCAGCAGCTCGACCCCGGGACTAGCGGGGCGGAACAATGAGCAGTTCTTC. Its protein is CASSSTPGLAGRNNEQFF.

The V call is TRBV18, the J call TRBJ2-4, with 11 bases fitting TRBD1. V lost 0 bases to trimming and J lost 6 bases; unmatched junction nucleotides: 1. Germline lookup yields CDR1 KGHSH and CDR2 LQKENI. The CDR3 runs to 15 residues. CDR3 amino acids: CASSPPGQGGNIQYF. Written as DNA, the CDR3 is TGTGCCAGCTCACCACCGGGACAGGGGGGAAACATTCAGTACTTC.

Only a few counts were recorded for this clone. J is TRBJ1-5 and V is TRBV6-8; perhaps TRBD1 as D (5 bases). V shed 7 bases and J shed 2 bases, with 12 bases lying between them. The CDR3 has 14 amino acids. Germline V gives CDR1 MNHGY, CDR2 SAAAGT. Written as DNA, the CDR3 is TGTGCCAGCAATAATACGGGGGGCAATCAGCCCCAGCATTTT. This encodes CASNNTGGNQPQHF.

V usage is TRBV11-2 and J usage is TRBJ1-1; D is unclear. The germline V and J ends were trimmed by 3 bases and 1 base, with 6 bases remaining between them. Germline V gives CDR1 SGHAT, CDR2 FQNNGV. This CDR3 is 13 amino acids long. This CDR3 is CASSFHWNTEAFF. The CDR3 region has the DNA TGTGCCAGCAGCTTCCATTGGAACACTGAAGCTTTCTTT.

The chain is built from TRBV4-2 and TRBJ2-7; D is uncertain. V shed 0 bases and J shed 0 bases, with 9 bases lying between them. CDR3 size: 15 residues. Per the germline V gene, CDR1 is LGHNA and CDR2 is YNFKEQ. The CDR3 loop is CASSQDLLDSYEQYF. In DNA form, the CDR3 reads TGTGCCAGCAGCCAAGATTTGCTAGACTCCTACGAGCAGTACTTC.

This chain joins TRBV27 and TRBJ1-1; D possibly corresponds to TRBD1 (5 bases). The CDR3 is 13 amino acids. V lost 2 bases to trimming and J lost 5 bases, with 9 bases between them. Germline CDR1 is MNHEY and CDR2 is SMNVEV (reference sequence). Here the CDR3 reads CASSLQGRTEAFF. DNA of the CDR3: TGTGCCAGCAGTTTACAGGGTCGGACTGAAGCTTTCTTT.

The gene calls are TRBV10-1 and TRBJ2-7, with 7 bases matching TRBD1. V shed 2 bases, J shed 6 bases, and the junction held 7 bases outside the gene matches. The V gene's germline CDR1 is WNHNN and CDR2 SYGVQD (reference sequence). The CDR3 contains 14 residues. The CDR3 region is CASSEDRVSAEQYF. The CDR3, as DNA: TGCGCCAGCAGTGAGGACAGGGTATCTGCCGAGCAGTACTTC.

V and J are TRBV6-1 and TRBJ2-3; 9 nucleotides agree with TRBD1. The CDR3 runs to 15 residues. After removal of 8 bases from V and 7 bases from J, the junction contained 13 bases not matched to a gene. Per the germline V gene, CDR1 is MNHNS and CDR2 is SASEGT. CDR3 residues: CASLGTGPWGYTQYF. The CDR3 DNA follows: TGTGCCAGCCTTGGGACAGGGCCCTGGGGTTATACGCAGTATTTT.

This chain connects TRBV28 to TRBJ1-2; D remains ambiguous. The germline CDR1 and CDR2 sequences are MDHEN and SYDVKM. The CDR3 is made up of 15 amino acids. V was shortened by 6 bases and J by 2 bases, with 16 bases between the two germline ends. This CDR3 reads CASRLTDGRNYGYTF. The CDR3 DNA follows: TGTGCCAGCAGGTTAACGGACGGACGGAACTATGGCTACACCTTC.

This sequence joins TRBV9 and TRBJ2-3; D may be TRBD1 (6 bases). CDR3 length equals 17 residues. The V gene's germline CDR1 is SGDLS and CDR2 YYNGEE. Trimming stripped 1 base from V and 2 bases from J, with 17 bases between. CDR3 in DNA: TGTGCCAGCAGCGTACGAGGCACAGGGTATGCCACAGATACGCAGTATTTT. This encodes CASSVRGTGYATDTQYF.

V is TRBV7-2 and J is TRBJ2-7, with D maybe TRBD2 (6 bases). This CDR3 comprises 15 residues. Deletions cut 3 bases from V and 4 bases from J, with 16 bases between. CDR1 SGHTA and CDR2 FQGNSA come from the germline V gene. The CDR3 is CASSFTGRVGYEQYF. The CDR3 DNA reads TGTGCCAGCAGCTTCACCGGGAGAGTAGGTTACGAGCAGTACTTC.

The chain joins TRBV14 to TRBJ2-3; D possibly corresponds to TRBD2 (5 bases). This CDR3 is 17 amino acids long. V dropped 2 bases and J dropped 2 bases, with 17 bases sitting between them. The germline CDR1 and CDR2 sequences are SGHDN and FVKESK. In DNA, the CDR3 is TGTGCCAGCAGCCAAAGGAATCGGGGTTCGATCACAGATACGCAGTATTTT. Protein: CASSQRNRGSITDTQYF.

This clone was observed a handful of times. V usage is TRBV5-6 and J usage is TRBJ1-1, with D hard to call. Trimming pared 4 bases from V and 5 bases from J, leaving 15 bases between. The germline V gene has CDR1 SGHDT and CDR2 YYEEEE. CDR3 size: 14 residues. The CDR3 DNA follows: TGTGCCAGCAGCCCGAGGATGGGTGGTACTGAAGCTTTCTTT. Its protein is CASSPRMGGTEAFF. The variable domain in full, completed from reference TRBV5-6 and TRBJ1-1, reads DAGVTQSPTHLIKTRGQQVTLRCSPKSGHDTVSWYQQALGQGPQFIFQYYEEEERQRGNFPDRFSGHQFPNYSSELNVNALLLGDSALYLCASSPRMGGTEAFFGQGTRLTVV.

V usage is TRBV29-1 and J usage is TRBJ2-7; 14 bases agree with TRBD2. The V segment lost 7 bases and the J segment 5 bases; nucleotides outside the gene matches: 4. This CDR3 has 13 residues. Germline CDR1 is SQVTM and CDR2 is ANQGSEA. CDR3 sequence (DNA): TGCAGCGGGATGGGACTAGCGGGAGACGAGCAGTACTTC. Amino acids: CSGMGLAGDEQYF.

The CDR3 nucleotides read TGTGCCAGTAGTGGCAGGGATGGTTTGAAGGCTTTCTTT. It codes for CASSGRDGLKAFF. This rearrangement joins TRBV19 to TRBJ1-1, with a weak D call TRBD1 (5 bases). The CDR3 sequence is 13 residues long. Trimming shortened V by 5 bases and J by 11 bases, and 18 bases separated the two germline ends. From germline, CDR1 is LNHDA and CDR2 SQIVND (reference sequence).